The subject of this entry is one TCR beta chain. The germline gives CDR1 SGHTA, CDR2 FQGNSA. The CDR3 extends over 14 amino acids. V gave up 2 bases and J gave up 1 base; unmatched junction bases: 0. Both 60 Vbeta primers and 13 Jbeta primers went into the PCR. Sequencing was performed with immunoSEQ multiplex PCR; in TCRdb, only in-frame clones are kept and a portion is missing. Of fewer than 150,000 clones in the sample, roughly three quarters are singletons; the top ten hold 3.9%. The data stem from a study of cytomegalovirus exposure and HLA in healthy donors. The chain employs TRBV7-2 and TRBJ2-5, with 8 bases that match TRBD2. The source material was PBMCs. This sequence was found in a man aged 18-30 years in good health and CMV-seronegative. The CDR3: CASSLSGGQETQYF. Written as DNA, the CDR3 is TGTGCCAGCAGCTTAAGCGGGGGCCAAGAGACCCAGTACTTC.